Each of the 8 T cell receptor beta chains below was sequenced from the same sample in a study of T cells after yellow fever vaccination. TCRdb reanalysed the 5' RACE reads using MiXCR and keeps one entry per CDR3 protein. The data show a few hundred thousand distinct CDR3 sequences, roughly 4.3% seen once. The material was PBMCs, obtained 5 days after the yellow fever booster vaccination. The origin of the receptors is a man aged 18 to 30 who received the YFV17D yellow fever vaccine.

The chain has TRBV7-2 and TRBJ2-1; 9 bases fit TRBD1. This CDR3 spans 14 amino acids. Germline V gene data show CDR1 as SGHTA and CDR2 as FQGNSA. J gave up 4 bases and V 6 bases, and 4 bases lay outside the gene matches. CDR3 coding DNA: TGTGCCAGCAGTGGGACAGGGCCTTACAATGAGCAGTTCTTC. Translation: CASSGTGPYNEQFF.

The chain couples TRBV7-7 to TRBJ2-3; D unclear. Trimming removed 2 bases from V and 1 base from J, with 4 bases in between. This CDR3 is 13 amino acids long. Germline V gene data show CDR1 as SSHAT and CDR2 as FNYEAQ (reference sequence). CDR3 sequence reads: CASSLWGTDTQYF. CDR3 sequence (DNA): TGTGCCAGCAGCTTATGGGGCACAGATACGCAGTATTTT.

This clonotype was counted a few times. The rearrangement joins TRBV20-1 to TRBJ2-3; a weak D match, TRBD2 (6 bases). CDR3 length: 15 amino acids. With 2 bases removed from V and 4 bases from J, the gap between germline ends came to 16 bases. Germline CDR1 DFQATT, CDR2 SNEGSKA (reference sequence). The CDR3 coding sequence is TGCAGTGCTAGATTTGGTAGCGGAACTTCAGATACGCAGTATTTT. It specifies CSARFGSGTSDTQYF.

The V call is TRBV9, the J call TRBJ1-2; the D is unclear. CDR3 length: 13 residues. Germline values: CDR1 SGDLS, CDR2 YYNGEE. The V gene lost 0 bases and the J gene lost 8 bases, with 11 bases spanning the gap. The CDR3 sequence is CASSVDLSGGYTF. CDR3 sequence (DNA): TGTGCCAGCAGCGTAGACCTGAGCGGAGGCTACACCTTC.

DNA for the CDR3: TGTGCCAGCAGCCCGCCGGGAGGGGAGCTGTTTTTT. Amino acid sequence: CASSPPGGELFF. This sequence joins TRBV12-3 or TRBV12-4 and TRBJ2-2; TRBD2 is a possible D gene (5 bases). Trimming removed 6 bases at V and 8 bases at J, with 10 bases between. CDR3 length: 12 amino acids.

The CDR3 DNA reads TGCGCCAGCAGCCAAGATAAGGGGACCGGGAATGAAAAACTGTTTTTT. It translates to CASSQDKGTGNEKLFF. The chain uses TRBV4-3 and TRBJ1-4, with D maybe TRBD1 (5 bases). With 0 bases removed from V and 5 bases from J, the gap between germline ends came to 13 bases. The germline CDR1 and CDR2 sequences are LGHNA and YSLEER. The CDR3 extends over 16 amino acids.

This clonotype was detected many times. The chain combines TRBV11-2 with TRBJ2-5; D may match TRBD1 or TRBD2 (5 bases each). The V and J ends lost 2 bases and 5 bases respectively, with 15 bases between them. CDR1 SGHAT and CDR2 FQNNGV come from the germline V gene. The CDR3 runs to 15 residues. CDR3 region: CASSLQRGFKETQYF. In DNA, the CDR3 is TGTGCCAGCAGCTTACAGAGGGGTTTTAAGGAGACCCAGTACTTC.

This clonotype was counted only a few times. The chain employs TRBV30 and TRBJ2-5; the match to TRBD2 covers 8 bases. J was trimmed by 5 bases and V by 2 bases; bases with no gene match: 13. The germline V gene has CDR1 GTSNPN and CDR2 SVGIG (reference sequence). This CDR3 is 16 amino acids long. In DNA, the CDR3 is TGTGCCTGGAGTACCCTCATCGGGGGGGCCTGGGAGACCCAGTACTTC. It specifies CAWSTLIGGAWETQYF. The entire variable domain, with the rest obtained from reference TRBV30 and TRBJ2-5, is as follows: SQTIHQWPATLVQPVGSPLSLECTVEGTSNPNLYWYRQAAGRGLQLLFYSVGIGQISSEVPQNLSASRPQDRQFILSSKKLLLSDSGFYLCAWSTLIGGAWETQYFGPGTRLLVL.